One and the same sample provided the 27 T cell receptor beta chains below, sequenced in a study of spatial heterogeneity in lung cancer. TCRdb re-called the 5' RACE reads with MiXCR, one entry per CDR3 protein. The sample includes about 22,000 distinct CDR3 sequences, about 5% of them seen just once. Time point noted: sample taken at primary tumor resection. Sequencing was performed on PBMCs, taken at surgery. The receptors derive from a male donor with early-stage non-small cell lung cancer.

This clonotype occurred many times. The chain recombines TRBV29-1 with TRBJ2-7, with TRBD1 identical over 10 bases. This CDR3 is 15 amino acids long. The V gene's germline CDR1 is SQVTM and CDR2 ANQGSEA. V shed 6 bases and J 4 bases; nucleotides not matched to a gene: 12. Here the CDR3 reads CSVHGGDRGRYEQYF. CDR3 bases: TGCAGCGTCCACGGCGGGGACAGGGGTAGATACGAGCAGTACTTC.

This clonotype has ten or more counts. The chain uses TRBV19 and TRBJ2-6; possible D gene TRBD1, 5 bases. This CDR3 contains 17 residues. Germline loops: CDR1 LNHDA, CDR2 SQIVND (reference sequence). Trimming left V 3 bases short and J 0 bases short, with 12 bases between. CDR3 nucleotide sequence: TGTGCCAGTAGTATGTGGGGCCTAAGCTCTGGGGCCAACGTCCTGACTTTC. This gives the protein CASSMWGLSSGANVLTF.

This clonotype was observed many times. This chain joins TRBV20-1 and TRBJ2-4, with TRBD2 matching over 7 bases. The CDR3 runs 13 residues. V shed 6 bases and J 4 bases; nucleotides not matched to a gene: 6. Germline V gene lookup returns CDR1 DFQATT and CDR2 SNEGSKA (reference sequence). The DNA for the CDR3 is TGCAGTGCCAGGGAGGGGAGAAAAAACATTCAGTACTTC. Translation gives CSAREGRKNIQYF.

This clonotype occurred many times. The chain combines TRBV28 with TRBJ2-3; the D gene could be TRBD1 or TRBD2 (5 bases each). The CDR3 has 14 amino acids. Germline CDR1 MDHEN, CDR2 SYDVKM. V gave up 11 bases and J gave up 5 bases, with 20 bases separating them. The CDR3 DNA reads as TGTGCCTCATCAGGGAGAACCGGACTAGATACGCAGTATTTT. This codes for CASSGRTGLDTQYF.

This clonotype occurred a few times. The chain has TRBV2 and TRBJ2-2, with a possible D match to TRBD1 (5 bases). This CDR3 spans 14 amino acids. Trimming removed 5 bases from V and 4 bases from J, with 11 bases in between. CDR1 SNHLY and CDR2 FYNNEI come from the germline V gene. CDR3 coding DNA: TGTGCCAGCAGTTACCCCCAGGGCACCGGGGAGCTGTTTTTT. Translating gives CASSYPQGTGELFF.

This clonotype was counted ten times or more. The CDR3 region has the DNA TGCGCCAGCAGCGGGGCAGGGACAGGGAAGAAGGAAGAGACCCAGTACTTC. Protein sequence: CASSGAGTGKKEETQYF. The rearrangement joins TRBV5-1 to TRBJ2-5; 9 bases match TRBD1. The germline gives CDR1 SGHRS, CDR2 YFSETQ. Losses at the gene ends were 4 bases for V and 3 bases for J; bases not matched to a gene: 13. This CDR3 has 17 amino acids.

Ten or more counts support this clonotype. J is TRBJ2-7 and V is TRBV29-1; a weak D match, TRBD2 (6 bases). Trimming took off 4 bases at V and 7 bases at J, with 11 bases between the two ends. The CDR3 contains 11 residues. CDR1 and CDR2 from the germline V gene are SQVTM and ANQGSEA. The CDR3 region has the DNA TGCAGCGTTGTGGCTCGGGGGGAGCAGTACTTC. Encoded protein: CSVVARGEQYF.

This sequence joins TRBV5-1 and TRBJ2-1; TRBD1 matches at 9 bases. The CDR3 is 15 residues long. In germline, CDR1 is SGHRS, CDR2 YFSETQ. The ends lost 5 bases at V and 7 bases at J; junction bases unmatched: 10. The CDR3 spells CASSRGQGEANEQFF. The DNA for the CDR3 is TGCGCCAGCAGTAGGGGACAGGGTGAGGCGAATGAGCAGTTCTTC.

In its sample, this clonotype was seen many times. The J gene is TRBJ2-1, the V gene TRBV7-3; 8 bases agree with TRBD2. CDR1 is SGHTA, CDR2 FQGTGA, per germline. The J segment lost 7 bases and the V segment lost 5 bases, leaving 10 bases of the junction unmatched. The CDR3 runs to 15 residues. CDR3 nucleotides: TGTGCCAGCAGCCCTATAGCGGGGACTCTTAATGAGCAGTTCTTC. Protein sequence: CASSPIAGTLNEQFF.

In this sample, this clonotype turned up many times. J is TRBJ2-3 and V is TRBV20-1; 13 bases line up with TRBD2. With 0 bases clipped from V and 0 bases from J, the junction kept 9 bases outside the gene matches. In germline, CDR1 is DFQATT, CDR2 SNEGSKA (reference sequence). The CDR3 runs to 19 residues. The CDR3 protein is CSARDLGLAGRTSTDTQYF. For the CDR3, the DNA is TGCAGTGCTAGAGATTTGGGACTAGCGGGGCGCACTAGCACAGATACGCAGTATTTT.

This clonotype was recorded at least ten times. The chain joins TRBV7-2 to TRBJ2-3; D is undetermined. The germline gives CDR1 SGHTA, CDR2 FQGNSA. V was cut by 8 bases and J by 7 bases, with 10 bases left in between. The CDR3 runs to 11 residues. CDR3 loop: CASLSVNTQYF. CDR3 nucleotide sequence: TGTGCCAGCCTGTCTGTAAATACGCAGTATTTT.

This clonotype appeared a few times. The V gene is TRBV20-1, the J gene TRBJ2-7; TRBD2 aligns across 7 bases. CDR1 and CDR2 from the germline V gene are DFQATT and SNEGSKA (reference sequence). V lost 6 bases to trimming and J lost 5 bases; unmatched junction nucleotides: 16. The CDR3 runs to 15 residues. The DNA for the CDR3 is TGCAGTGCGCTCTCGGGGGGAGGGCCGGATGACGAGCAGTACTTC. This encodes CSALSGGGPDDEQYF.

This clonotype was picked up many times. The rearrangement links TRBV4-3 to TRBJ1-1; the D is unclear. This CDR3 is built from 14 residues. CDR1 and CDR2 from the germline V gene are LGHNA and YSLEER. The V and J ends lost 5 bases and 1 base respectively, with 11 bases between them. CDR3 in DNA: TGCGCCAGCAGCTCGAGGATACGGAACACTGAAGCTTTCTTT. Protein: CASSSRIRNTEAFF.

Worth noting for this clonotype: A much larger clone lies one base from this, so it may be a read error. V gene TRBV27 combines with J gene TRBJ2-1; 8 bases align to TRBD2. This CDR3 spans 16 amino acids. Per the germline V gene, CDR1 is MNHEY and CDR2 is SMNVEV (reference sequence). As DNA, the CDR3 is TGTGCCAGCAGTTTATTGTCTAGCGGGCTGGTTAATGTGCAGTTCTTC. Protein sequence: CASSLLSSGLVNVQFF.

This clonotype was recorded many times. The J gene is TRBJ2-4, the V gene TRBV6-6; 10 nucleotides line up with TRBD1. V was clipped by 5 bases and J by 0 bases; unmatched bases: 10. There are 18 residues in the CDR3. Germline V CDR1 and CDR2: MNHNY, SVGAGI (reference sequence). The CDR3 spells CASSRGTGVILAKNIQYF. The CDR3 DNA follows: TGTGCCAGCAGTCGCGGGACAGGGGTCATCTTAGCCAAAAACATTCAGTACTTC.

The table lists this clonotype with many counts. The chain combines TRBV10-2 with TRBJ1-1; 9 bases line up with TRBD1. V shed 8 bases and J 7 bases; nucleotides not matched to a gene: 8. Looked up from germline, CDR1 is WSHSY and CDR2 is SAAADI. This CDR3 is 13 amino acids long. CDR3: CASLQGQGFEAFF. CDR3 in DNA: TGCGCCAGCCTCCAGGGACAGGGATTTGAAGCTTTCTTT.

This clonotype was seen at least ten times. V and J are TRBV7-9 and TRBJ2-4; TRBD1 is a possible D gene (6 bases). The V gene lost 1 base and the J gene lost 4 bases, with 8 bases spanning the gap. Germline-derived CDR1 and CDR2 are SEHNR and FQNEAQ (reference sequence). CDR3 size: 14 residues. The CDR3 DNA follows: TGTGCCAGCAGCTTAGGGACAGAGAAAAACATTCAGTACTTC. Its translation is CASSLGTEKNIQYF.

This clonotype was picked up many times. The J gene is TRBJ2-3, the V gene TRBV28; tentative D call: TRBD2 (6 bases). V lost 7 bases to trimming and J lost 1 base, with 12 bases between them. The CDR3 covers 14 residues. Germline values: CDR1 MDHEN, CDR2 SYDVKM. CDR3 sequence reads: CASIPGGGTDTQYF. The CDR3 DNA reads as TGTGCCAGCATCCCAGGAGGGGGCACAGATACGCAGTATTTT.

V is TRBV11-2 and J is TRBJ2-5; 14 positions agree with TRBD2. Germline CDR1 and CDR2: SGHAT and FQNNGV. CDR3 length equals 17 residues. J lost 5 bases, V lost 2 bases, and 7 bases had no gene match. CDR3 in amino acids: CASSLMRLAGGRETQYF. The DNA of the CDR3 is TGTGCCAGCAGCTTAATGAGACTAGCGGGAGGGCGGGAGACCCAGTACTTC.

This clonotype has only a few counts. This chain links TRBV7-3 with TRBJ2-5; D unclear. Trimming left V 5 bases short and J 5 bases short, with 12 bases between. CDR3 size: 13 residues. Germline V lookup: CDR1 SGHTA, CDR2 FQGTGA. The CDR3: CASSPRGSETQYF. CDR3 sequence (DNA): TGTGCCAGCAGCCCACGAGGATCGGAGACCCAGTACTTC.

This clonotype was seen repeatedly, ten times or more. The rearrangement links TRBV5-8 to TRBJ2-5; tentatively, D is TRBD2 (5 bases). V was cut by 8 bases and J by 1 base, with 18 bases left in between. This CDR3 contains 15 residues. From germline, CDR1 is SGHTS and CDR2 YDEGEE. The DNA for the CDR3 is TGTGCCAGGGGGAAGGGAAGCGGAGTCCAAGAGACCCAGTACTTC. The encoded protein is CARGKGSGVQETQYF.

Ten or more counts support this clonotype. The chain has TRBV4-3 and TRBJ2-7; TRBD2 might be the D (5 bases). The CDR3 has 15 amino acids. Germline-derived CDR1 and CDR2 are LGHNA and YSLEER. Trimming left V 1 base short and J 3 bases short, with 13 bases between. The CDR3 spells CASSQVFGVSYEQYF. The CDR3 DNA reads as TGCGCCAGCAGCCAAGTATTCGGGGTGAGCTACGAGCAGTACTTC.

This clonotype has ten or more counts. The chain links TRBV20-1 to TRBJ2-5; D unclear. Trimming stripped 3 bases from V and 1 base from J, with 9 bases between. Looked up from germline, CDR1 is DFQATT and CDR2 is SNEGSKA (reference sequence). There are 13 residues in the CDR3. Here the CDR3 reads CSARVLPQETQYF. CDR3 nucleotides: TGCAGTGCTAGGGTCTTACCCCAAGAGACCCAGTACTTC.

This clonotype was found many times. The chain has TRBV11-3 and TRBJ2-3; D is ambiguous. Trimming cost V 5 bases and J 8 bases, with 20 bases left between them. Germline V CDR1 and CDR2: SGHNT, YENEEA. The CDR3 runs to 15 residues. CDR3: CASSPRNGMVSTQYF. The DNA for the CDR3 is TGTGCCAGCAGCCCCCGAAACGGTATGGTTTCTACGCAGTATTTT. The full variable domain, completed using reference TRBV11-3 and TRBJ2-3, is EAGVVQSPRYKIIEKKQPVAFWCNPISGHNTLYWYLQNLGQGPELLIRYENEEAVDDSQLPKDRFSAERLKGVDSTLKIQPAELGDSAVYLCASSPRNGMVSTQYFGPGTRLTVL.

This clonotype was detected ten times or more. J is TRBJ1-5 and V is TRBV28; unclear D gene. This CDR3 is built from 13 residues. Germline V gives CDR1 MDHEN, CDR2 SYDVKM. Deletions cut 8 bases from V and 7 bases from J, with 15 bases between. The CDR3 DNA is TGTGCCAGCGTGTTTCGGAGGGCGCAGCCCCAGCATTTT. It translates to CASVFRRAQPQHF.

This clonotype was detected ten times or more. The gene calls are TRBV11-2 and TRBJ2-5; D gene uncertain. Germline V gene data show CDR1 as SGHAT and CDR2 as FQNNGV. The CDR3 spans 13 residues. The V end lost 5 bases, the J end lost 5 bases, and 12 bases lay between the germline ends. This CDR3 reads CASSGAPGETQYF. The CDR3 DNA follows: TGTGCCAGCAGCGGAGCGCCCGGCGAGACCCAGTACTTC.

This clonotype was seen many times. One end of the junction is discordant with germline, which a read error may explain. The V and J genes are TRBV7-7 and TRBJ2-7; TRBD1 agrees at 8 bases. The germline V gene encodes CDR1 SSHAT and CDR2 FNYEAQ (reference sequence). CDR3 length: 13 residues. CDR3 nucleotide sequence: TGTGCTAGCAGCTTCGACAGGGGATACGAGCAGTACTTC. It translates to CASSFDRGYEQYF.